This TCR beta chain was recorded in a study of blood T cell repertoires in COVID-19. CDR1 LNHDA and CDR2 SQIVND come from the germline V gene (reference sequence). CDR3 length equals 15 residues. V lost 0 bases and J 2 bases, leaving 8 bases between the germline ends. Profiling relied on immunoSEQ multiplex PCR, and the TCRdb table lists in-frame clones only, not all of them. The sample holds 190,000 or so clones, 86% seen once. With regard to this clone: This CDR3 is also generated by other DNA sequences in the sample.

The chain has TRBV19 and TRBJ1-5; unclear D gene. The sequenced material came from PBMCs or T cells enriched from blood (not recorded which). The TCR was taken from a young woman who had been exposed to COVID-19. CDR3 in DNA: TGTGCCAGTAGTATAGATAGAGGAGGCAATCAGCCCCAGCATTTT. The encoded protein is CASSIDRGGNQPQHF.